Listed below are T cell receptor beta chains from one sample, sequenced in a study of monozygotic twins with inflammatory bowel disease. Reanalyzing the 5' RACE reads, TCRdb keeps one entry per CDR3 protein, without DNA. Here the sample table reports approximately 300,000 distinct CDR3 sequences. Sequencing input: blood. These receptor sequences come from a human donor with ulcerative colitis or Crohn's disease, or a healthy co-twin of an affected twin (not recorded which). The CDR3 runs from the conserved cysteine through the conserved F or W. Fields, in order: J gene, V gene, CDR3 protein.

TRBJ1-4 | TRBV6-5 | CASSYGRAANEKLFF
TRBJ1-5 | TRBV2 | CASSEEGISNQPQHF
TRBJ2-2 | TRBV19 | CASSRQGRERELFF
TRBJ2-5 | TRBV7-2 | CASSRTSGGAQETQYF
TRBJ1-1 | TRBV15 | CASCRSGDTEAFF
TRBJ2-7 | TRBV20-1 | CSARYEGYEQYF
TRBJ1-1 | TRBV12-3/TRBV12-4 | CASTLTANTEAFF
TRBJ2-3 | TRBV7-2 | CASSPDSSTDTQYF
TRBJ2-7 | TRBV4-2 | CASSPPGLATGEQYF
TRBJ2-3 | TRBV28 | CASSTSYGSIRADTQYF
TRBJ1-6 | TRBV18 | CASSGTANNSPLHF
TRBJ2-5 | TRBV20-1 | CSARGDLRELKTQYF
TRBJ2-7 | TRBV18 | CASSILGDEQYF
TRBJ2-1 | TRBV20-1 | CSAFPLAGVIYNEQFF
TRBJ2-7 | TRBV7-2 | CASSLGGSVYEQYF
TRBJ1-6 | TRBV30 | CAGTGAVVGGSPLHF
TRBJ1-1 | TRBV12-3/TRBV12-4 | CAIRSRTENTEAFF
TRBJ1-3 | TRBV4-3 | CASSHPGGNTIYF
TRBJ1-2 | TRBV28 | CASSSRSGQGVYGYTF
TRBJ2-7 | TRBV19 | CATKSGNRVGSEQYF
TRBJ2-1 | TRBV20-1 | CSATPGQGHHEQFF
TRBJ2-5 | TRBV18 | CASSPYGGMETQYF
TRBJ1-2 | TRBV5-1 | CASSLDAYGYTF
TRBJ2-1 | TRBV6-1 | CASSELSFYNEQFF
TRBJ1-4 | TRBV6-1 | CASSRRGGTNEKLFF
TRBJ2-7 | TRBV25-1 | CASRREPIGEQYF
TRBJ2-5 | TRBV5-5 | CASSLSLTAWQETQYF
TRBJ1-2 | TRBV4-2 | CASSSDRNLNYGYTF
TRBJ1-3 | TRBV7-8 | CASSKGRQGLSRGNTIYF
TRBJ2-7 | TRBV7-2 | CASSLANVPIGSEQYF
TRBJ1-6 | TRBV5-1 | CASSNRDSNSPLHF
TRBJ2-7 | TRBV5-1 | CASARVPGLRDEQYF
TRBJ2-3 | TRBV29-1 | CSALTHTDTQYF
TRBJ2-3 | TRBV2 | CASSPLSRVNTQYF
TRBJ2-1 | TRBV7-2 | CASSRQGRLEEQFF
TRBJ2-1 | TRBV25-1 | CASSRSGGFGEQFF
TRBJ1-1 | TRBV20-1 | CSARPRLDRKQWAFF
TRBJ1-1 | TRBV18 | CASSQDRQTEAFF
TRBJ2-3 | TRBV7-8 | CASSFNSLEAADTQYF
TRBJ2-1 | TRBV11-3 | CASSSSSTSSYNEQFF
TRBJ1-1 | TRBV7-2 | CASSERTGWMTEAFF
TRBJ2-2 | TRBV30 | CAWSGLEAGELFF
TRBJ2-1 | TRBV18 | CASSLSSSEQFF
TRBJ2-1 | TRBV5-5 | CASSNPYSVPKQFF
TRBJ1-3 | TRBV20-1 | CSALKRASGNTIYF
TRBJ1-1 | TRBV5-1 | CASSQGQVDTEAFF
TRBJ1-5 | TRBV20-1 | CSARGLSGNQPQHF
TRBJ2-5 | TRBV5-1 | CASSLSGRGEETQYF
TRBJ2-2 | TRBV5-1 | CASSLLGLGGELFF
TRBJ2-7 | TRBV5-1 | CASTTNLGSYEQYF
TRBJ2-2 | TRBV27 | CASSLRNTGELFF
TRBJ1-5 | TRBV5-6 | CASSLYNGTGYQPQHF
TRBJ1-6 | TRBV6-5 | CASSFGLGNSPLHF
TRBJ1-6 | TRBV2 | CASRRENSPLHF